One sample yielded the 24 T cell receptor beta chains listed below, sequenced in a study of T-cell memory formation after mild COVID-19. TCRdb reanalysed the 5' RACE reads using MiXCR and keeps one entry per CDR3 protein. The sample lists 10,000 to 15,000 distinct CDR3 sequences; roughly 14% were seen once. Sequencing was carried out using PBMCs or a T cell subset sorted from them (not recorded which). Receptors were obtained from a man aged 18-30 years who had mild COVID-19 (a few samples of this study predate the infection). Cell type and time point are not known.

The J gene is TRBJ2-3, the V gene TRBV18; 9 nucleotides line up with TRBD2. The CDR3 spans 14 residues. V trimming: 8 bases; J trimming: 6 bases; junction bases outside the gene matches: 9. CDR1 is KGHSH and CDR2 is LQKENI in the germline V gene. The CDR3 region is CASRRVAGVDTQYF. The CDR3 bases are TGTGCCAGCCGCCGGGTAGCGGGAGTCGATACGCAGTATTTT.

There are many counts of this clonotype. The CDR3 DNA follows: TGTGCCAGCAGCTTAGACACAACCGGGGAGCTGTTTTTT. Amino acids: CASSLDTTGELFF. The chain uses TRBV7-6 and TRBJ2-2; D is ambiguous. The germline V and J ends were trimmed by 1 base and 5 bases, with 5 bases remaining between them. Germline CDR1 reads SGHVS; CDR2 reads FNYEAQ. The CDR3 length is 13 residues.

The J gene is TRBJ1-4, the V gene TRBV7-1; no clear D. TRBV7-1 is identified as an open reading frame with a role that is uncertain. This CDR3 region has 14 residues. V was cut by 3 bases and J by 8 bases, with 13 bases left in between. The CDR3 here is CASSSRVIWEKLFF. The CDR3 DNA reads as TGTGCCAGCAGCTCGAGGGTGATATGGGAAAAACTGTTTTTT.

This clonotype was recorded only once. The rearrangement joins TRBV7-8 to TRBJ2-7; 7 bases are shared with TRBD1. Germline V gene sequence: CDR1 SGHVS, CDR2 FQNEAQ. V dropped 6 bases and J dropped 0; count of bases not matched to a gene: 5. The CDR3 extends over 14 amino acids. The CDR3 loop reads CASSKQGSSYEQYF. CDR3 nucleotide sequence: TGTGCCAGCAGTAAACAGGGGTCCTCCTACGAGCAGTACTTC.

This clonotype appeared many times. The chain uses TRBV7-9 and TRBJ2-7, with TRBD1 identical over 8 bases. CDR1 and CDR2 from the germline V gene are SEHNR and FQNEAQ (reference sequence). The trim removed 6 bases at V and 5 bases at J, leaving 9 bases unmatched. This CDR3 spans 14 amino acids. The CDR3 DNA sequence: TGTGCCAGCAGTAACGCCGCAGGGGGCCACGAGCAGTACTTC. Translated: CASSNAAGGHEQYF.

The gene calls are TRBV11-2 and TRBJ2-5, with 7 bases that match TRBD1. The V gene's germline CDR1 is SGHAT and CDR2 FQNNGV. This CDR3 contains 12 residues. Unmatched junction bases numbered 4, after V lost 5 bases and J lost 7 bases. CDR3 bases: TGTGCCAGCAGCAAGGACAGGTCGACCCAGTACTTC. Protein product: CASSKDRSTQYF.

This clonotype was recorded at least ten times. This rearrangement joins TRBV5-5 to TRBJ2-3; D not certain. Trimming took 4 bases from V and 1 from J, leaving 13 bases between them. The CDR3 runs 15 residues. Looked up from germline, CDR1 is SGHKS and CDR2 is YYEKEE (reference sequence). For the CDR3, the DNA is TGTGCCAGCAGCGCCCACAGAATTCGCACAGATACGCAGTATTTT. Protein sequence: CASSAHRIRTDTQYF.

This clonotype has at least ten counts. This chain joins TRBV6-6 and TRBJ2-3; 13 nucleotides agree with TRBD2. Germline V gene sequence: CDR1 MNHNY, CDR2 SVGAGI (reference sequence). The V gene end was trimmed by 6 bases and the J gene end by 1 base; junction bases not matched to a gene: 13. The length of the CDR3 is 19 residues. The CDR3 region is CASSPRTSGGGTRTDTQYF. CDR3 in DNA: TGTGCCAGCAGCCCTCGGACTAGCGGGGGTGGTACTCGCACAGATACGCAGTATTTT.

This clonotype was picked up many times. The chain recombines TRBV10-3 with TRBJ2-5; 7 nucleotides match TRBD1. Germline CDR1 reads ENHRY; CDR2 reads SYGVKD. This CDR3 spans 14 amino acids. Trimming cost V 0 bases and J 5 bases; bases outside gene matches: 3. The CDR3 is CAISESGGRETQYF. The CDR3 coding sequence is TGTGCCATCAGTGAGTCAGGGGGCCGTGAGACCCAGTACTTC.

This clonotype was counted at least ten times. The CDR3 nucleotides read TGTGCCAGCAGTTACGGTAGCGGGGGGTACAATGAGCAGTTCTTC. Protein: CASSYGSGGYNEQFF. The chain combines TRBV6-2 or TRBV6-3 with TRBJ2-1; the match to TRBD2 covers 10 bases. CDR1 and CDR2 from the germline V gene are MNHEY and SVGEGT. This CDR3 region has 15 residues. Trimming removed 2 bases from V and 4 bases from J; junction bases left unmatched: 2.

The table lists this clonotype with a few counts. CDR3 sequence: CASSPNDGGMYSPLHF. The CDR3 region has the DNA TGTGCCAGCTCACCCAATGACGGGGGTATGTATTCACCCCTCCACTTT. The rearrangement links TRBV18 to TRBJ1-6; maybe TRBD1 (5 bases). Trimming removed 3 bases at V and 8 bases at J, with 17 bases between. The CDR3 covers 16 residues. Germline-derived CDR1 and CDR2 are KGHSH and LQKENI.

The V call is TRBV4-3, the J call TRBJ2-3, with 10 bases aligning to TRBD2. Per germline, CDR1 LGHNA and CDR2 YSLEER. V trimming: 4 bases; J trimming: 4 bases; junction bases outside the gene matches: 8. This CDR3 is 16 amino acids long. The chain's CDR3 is CASSLSLAGWPDTQYF. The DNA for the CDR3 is TGCGCCAGCAGCCTATCACTAGCGGGGTGGCCAGATACGCAGTATTTT.

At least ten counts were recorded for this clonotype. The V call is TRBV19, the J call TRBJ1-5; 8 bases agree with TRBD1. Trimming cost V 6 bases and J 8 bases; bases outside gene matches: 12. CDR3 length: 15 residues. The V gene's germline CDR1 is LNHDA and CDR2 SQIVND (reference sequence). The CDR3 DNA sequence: TGTGCCAGTAGACCCGGGACAGGCGCTCCAGAGCCCCAGCATTTT. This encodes CASRPGTGAPEPQHF.

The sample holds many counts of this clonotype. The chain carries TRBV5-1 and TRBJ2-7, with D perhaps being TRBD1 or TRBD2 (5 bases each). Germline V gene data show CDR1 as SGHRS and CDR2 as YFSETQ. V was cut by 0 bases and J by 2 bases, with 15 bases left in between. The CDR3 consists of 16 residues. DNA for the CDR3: TGCGCCAGCAGCTTGGTTTGGGAAGAGGGGACCTACGAGCAGTACTTC. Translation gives CASSLVWEEGTYEQYF. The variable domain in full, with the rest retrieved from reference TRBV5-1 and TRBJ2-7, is KAGVTQTPRYLIKTRGQQVTLSCSPISGHRSVSWYQQTPGQGLQFLFEYFSETQRNKGNFPGRFSGRQFSNSRSEMNVSTLELGDSALYLCASSLVWEEGTYEQYFGPGTRLTVT.

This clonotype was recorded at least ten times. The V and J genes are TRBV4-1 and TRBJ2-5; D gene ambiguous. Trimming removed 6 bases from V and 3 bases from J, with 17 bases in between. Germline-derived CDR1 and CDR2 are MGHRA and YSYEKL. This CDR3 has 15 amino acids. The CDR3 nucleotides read TGCGCCAGCAGACAACTGCCATTACAGAAAGAGACCCAGTACTTC. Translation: CASRQLPLQKETQYF.

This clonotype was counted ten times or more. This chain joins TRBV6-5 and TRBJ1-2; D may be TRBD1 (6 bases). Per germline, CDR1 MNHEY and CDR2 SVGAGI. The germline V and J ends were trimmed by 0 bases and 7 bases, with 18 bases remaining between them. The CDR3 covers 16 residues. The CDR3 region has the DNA TGTGCCAGCAGTTACTCGAGGCAGGGGTTGGGATCTGGCTACACCTTC. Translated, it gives CASSYSRQGLGSGYTF.

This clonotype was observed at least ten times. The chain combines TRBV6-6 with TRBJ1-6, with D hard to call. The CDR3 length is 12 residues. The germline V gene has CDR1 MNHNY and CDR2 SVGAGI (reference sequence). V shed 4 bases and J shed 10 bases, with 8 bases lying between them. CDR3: CASSFRVSPLHF. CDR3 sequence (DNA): TGTGCCAGCAGTTTCCGGGTGTCACCCCTCCACTTT.

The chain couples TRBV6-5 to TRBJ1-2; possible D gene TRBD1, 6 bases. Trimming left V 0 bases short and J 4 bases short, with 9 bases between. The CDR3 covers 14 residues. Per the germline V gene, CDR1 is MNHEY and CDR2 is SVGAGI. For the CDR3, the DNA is TGTGCCAGCAGTTACTCTGGGGGCGTCTATGGCTACACCTTC. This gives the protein CASSYSGGVYGYTF.

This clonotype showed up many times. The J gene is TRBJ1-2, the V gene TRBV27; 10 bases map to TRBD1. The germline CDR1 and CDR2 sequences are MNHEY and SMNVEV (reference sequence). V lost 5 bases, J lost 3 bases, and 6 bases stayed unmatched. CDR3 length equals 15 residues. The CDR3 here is CASSRDRGQYYGYTF. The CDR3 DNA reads TGTGCCAGCAGTAGAGACAGGGGGCAATACTATGGCTACACCTTC.

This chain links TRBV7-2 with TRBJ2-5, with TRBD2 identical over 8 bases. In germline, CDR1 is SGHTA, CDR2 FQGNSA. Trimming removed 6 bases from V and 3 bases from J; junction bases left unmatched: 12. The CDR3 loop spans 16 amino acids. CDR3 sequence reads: CASRTFRTGGEETQYF. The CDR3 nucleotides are TGTGCCAGCAGGACCTTCCGTACCGGGGGGGAAGAGACCCAGTACTTC. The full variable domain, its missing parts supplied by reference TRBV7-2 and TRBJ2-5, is GAGVSQSPSNKVTEKGKDVELRCDPISGHTALYWYRQSLGQGLEFLIYFQGNSAPDKSGLPSDRFSAERTGGSVSTLTIQRTQQEDSAVYLCASRTFRTGGEETQYFGPGTRLLVL.

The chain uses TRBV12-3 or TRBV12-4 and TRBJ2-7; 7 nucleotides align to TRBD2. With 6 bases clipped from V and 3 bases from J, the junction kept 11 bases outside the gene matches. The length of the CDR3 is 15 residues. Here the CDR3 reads CASSPIGGGIYEQYF. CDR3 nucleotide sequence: TGTGCCAGCAGCCCTATTGGCGGGGGTATCTACGAGCAGTACTTC.

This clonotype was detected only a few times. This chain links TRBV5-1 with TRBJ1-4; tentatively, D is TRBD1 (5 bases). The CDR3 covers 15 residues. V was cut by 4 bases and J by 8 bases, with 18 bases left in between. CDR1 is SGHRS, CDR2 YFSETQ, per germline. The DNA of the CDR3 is TGCGCCAGCAGCAGGGCTTTTTTAGAGGGGGAAAAACTGTTTTTT. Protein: CASSRAFLEGEKLFF.

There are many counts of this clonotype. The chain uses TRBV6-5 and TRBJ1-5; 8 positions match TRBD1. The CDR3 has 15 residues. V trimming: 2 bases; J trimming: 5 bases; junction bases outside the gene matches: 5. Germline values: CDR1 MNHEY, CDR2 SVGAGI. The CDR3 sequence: CASSYAQGAYQPQHF. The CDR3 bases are TGTGCCAGCAGTTACGCTCAGGGGGCATATCAGCCCCAGCATTTT.

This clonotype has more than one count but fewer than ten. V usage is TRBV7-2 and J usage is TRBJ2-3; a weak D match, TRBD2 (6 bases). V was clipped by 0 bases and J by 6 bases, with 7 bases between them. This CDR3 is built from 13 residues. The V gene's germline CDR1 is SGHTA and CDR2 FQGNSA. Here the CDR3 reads CASSLASGDTQYF. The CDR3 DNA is TGTGCCAGCAGCTTAGCTAGCGGCGATACGCAGTATTTT.